The 7 T cell receptor beta chains below all came from one sample that was sequenced in a study of blood T cells in healthy people across ages. For the second PCR, which ran for about 7 to 11 cycles, a sample-barcoded 5' primer and a J-beta primer mix were used. TCRdb itself ran the 5' RACE reads through MiXCR, one entry per CDR3 protein. The sample carries 1.4 million or so distinct CDR3 sequences, roughly 43% recorded once. The specimen was blood. The origin of the receptors is a woman aged 18 to 35 in good health.

In this sample, this clonotype turned up a few times. The V call is TRBV28, the J call TRBJ2-1, with D uncertain. Germline assignment: CDR1 MDHEN and CDR2 SYDVKM. The CDR3 has 17 amino acids. V lost 3 bases to trimming and J lost 5 bases, with 20 bases between them. The CDR3 is CASSLNGFLPVDNEQFF. CDR3 bases: TGTGCCAGCAGTTTGAACGGCTTCCTCCCCGTCGACAATGAGCAGTTCTTC.

In DNA form, the CDR3 reads TGTGCCAGCAACCGACTCGGCAGGGGGACTGAAAAACTGTTTTTT. Translated: CASNRLGRGTEKLFF. The chain combines TRBV2 with TRBJ1-4, with 7 positions matching TRBD1. From germline, CDR1 is SNHLY and CDR2 FYNNEI. The CDR3 runs 15 residues. Losses at the gene ends were 7 bases for V and 7 bases for J; bases not matched to a gene: 12.

The chain combines TRBV18 with TRBJ2-5; 8 nucleotides match TRBD1. With V trimmed by 6 bases and J by 0 bases, 6 bases remained unmatched. CDR1 and CDR2 (germline): KGHSH, LQKENI. The CDR3 has 15 amino acids. In DNA, the CDR3 is TGTGCCAGCTCGGCGACAGGGGTGTACCAAGAGACCCAGTACTTC. It codes for CASSATGVYQETQYF.

The chain recombines TRBV28 with TRBJ2-3; possible D gene TRBD2, 5 bases. Trimming removed 3 bases from V and 0 bases from J, with 13 bases in between. In germline, CDR1 is MDHEN, CDR2 SYDVKM. The CDR3 is 16 amino acids. CDR3 sequence reads: CASSFGVSSSTDTQYF. CDR3 nucleotide sequence: TGTGCCAGCAGTTTCGGGGTTTCTTCTAGCACAGATACGCAGTATTTT.

The chain is built from TRBV5-1 and TRBJ2-6; 7 nucleotides align to TRBD1. The CDR3 has 17 amino acids. Germline V lookup: CDR1 SGHRS, CDR2 YFSETQ. With 3 bases clipped from V and 0 bases from J, the junction kept 6 bases outside the gene matches. The CDR3 loop reads CASSSGQVLSGANVLTF. The CDR3 DNA is TGCGCCAGCAGCTCCGGACAGGTACTCTCTGGGGCCAACGTCCTGACTTTC. Based on the CDR3 plus reference TRBV5-1 and TRBJ2-6, the full variable domain is KAGVTQTPRYLIKTRGQQVTLSCSPISGHRSVSWYQQTPGQGLQFLFEYFSETQRNKGNFPGRFSGRQFSNSRSEMNVSTLELGDSALYLCASSSGQVLSGANVLTFGAGSRLTVL.

This clonotype was counted only a few times. The chain links TRBV11-3 to TRBJ2-3; D remains ambiguous. There are 15 residues in the CDR3. V lost 5 bases to trimming and J lost 6 bases, with 18 bases between them. CDR1 and CDR2 from the germline V gene are SGHNT and YENEEA. In DNA form, the CDR3 reads TGTGCCAGCAGCCGAAGAAGGACGGAGACCGATACGCAGTATTTT. Its protein product is CASSRRRTETDTQYF.

The gene calls are TRBV12-3 or TRBV12-4 and TRBJ2-1; TRBD2 aligns across 10 bases. Trimming removed 3 bases from V and 1 base from J; junction bases left unmatched: 6. The CDR3 has 17 amino acids. The CDR3: CASSFGASGRSYNEQFF. CDR3 in DNA: TGTGCCAGCAGTTTTGGGGCTAGCGGGAGATCCTACAATGAGCAGTTCTTC.